The T cell receptor (beta chain) described here comes from a study of blood T cell repertoires in COVID-19 (dated by TCRdb to 2018 to 2020). Notes on the research overall: Collaborator samples came from the United States, Italy and Spain and covered acute and convalescent phases of COVID-19. HLA class I and class II types, where available, came from metadata supplied by the sample provider rather than from assay-based typing. The dataset comprised deeply sampled blood TCRbeta repertoires from subjects exposed to, actively infected with, or recovered from COVID-19. The repertoires were made available in a free public database intended to serve as a resource for research on the immune response to SARS-CoV-2. The samples were drawn from the first 160 participants of the ongoing ImmuneRACE study and from about 1,200 subjects provided by 6 global collaborators. The sample metadata nearly always contained a de-identified subject ID, COVID-19 status, age in years and sex. The prospective study material was composed of cDNA or gDNA derived from T cells, B-cell-depleted T cells, or PBMCs. Study-wide conclusions, independent of this receptor: The amount of clinical and demographic metadata varied by source and participant and was provided uncurated.

The germline V gene provides CDR1 SGHTA and CDR2 FQGNSA. The CDR3 starts with the cysteine, ends with the phenylalanine, and has 15 residues. The CDR3 DNA has 45 bases and is translated from base 1. Ends trimmed: V by 2 bases, J by 1 base; bases unmatched to a gene: 3. TCRbeta CDR3 regions were amplified from genomic DNA by means of the immunoSEQ Assay, a bias-controlled multiplex PCR. In the source study's methods: The number of nucleated cells in each sample was estimated from the amplification of reference gene primers within the assay. To quantify the absolute abundance of each unique TCRbeta CDR3 rearrangement, sequence reads were collapsed and filtered. For each sample, productive Simpson clonality was calculated by taking the square root of Simpson's diversity index across productive rearrangements. The clones in this table, taken by TCRdb from immuneACCESS, are in-frame only. Not every clone is retained; where verified, under half of the shortfall comes from an unresolved V gene, and the cause of the rest is unknown. Clone size and V and J calls were adopted from that table, with D and trimming inferred from the DNA. The sample table holds about 400,000 clones, of which 88% were seen once. Approximately 2.1% of the sample goes to the ten largest clones.

In the case of this clone: The antigen it recognizes is unknown. There are no base qualities to consult, and no much larger clone falls within one base.

Participants in the prospective study were aged about 18 to 95 years, lived in 20 to 30 United States geographic areas, and enrolled through a virtual design. Cohort assignment in the prospective study relied on participant-reported clinical history from a screening survey and a study questionnaire. Mobile phlebotomists in the prospective study collected whole blood, serum and a nasopharyngeal or oropharyngeal swab from every participant. Over an approximately 2-month period, participants in the prospective study had the option of providing additional blood draws and questionnaires. Before DNA extraction, blood samples from the prospective study were shipped at room temperature or frozen.

The material sequenced was PBMCs or T cells enriched from blood (not recorded which). The TCR comes from a woman in her 40s with acute COVID-19. The sequence is built from TRBV7-2 and TRBJ1-2, with TRBD1 identical over 8 junction bases. The nucleotides read TGTGCCAGCAGCTTAACAGGGGGGCTTAACTATGGCTACACCTTC. Its amino acids are CASSLTGGLNYGYTF.